Presented here are 26 T cell receptor beta chains from one specimen sequenced in a study of T cells in Graves' hyperthyroidism and ophthalmopathy. RNA transcripts served as the template for amplifying TCR beta CDR3 regions. In the first-round RT-PCR of the TCR CDR3, the HTBI primer set was used. TCRdb processed the multiplex PCR reads anew with MiXCR; each CDR3 protein has one entry. The sample has around 440,000 distinct CDR3 sequences, about a sixth seen once. The source material was blood. Receptors were obtained from a woman aged 18 to 35 with Graves' hyperthyroidism.

The table lists this clonotype with a few counts. The J gene is TRBJ2-5, the V gene TRBV5-1; 9 positions match TRBD1. The CDR3 runs 15 residues. Losses at the gene ends were 5 bases for V and 1 base for J; bases not matched to a gene: 6. CDR1 SGHRS and CDR2 YFSETQ come from the germline V gene. DNA for the CDR3: TGCGCCAGCAGTTTGATGGGACAGGGCCAAGAGACCCAGTACTTC. Translated, it gives CASSLMGQGQETQYF.

This chain joins TRBV30 and TRBJ1-5; unclear D gene. Trimming removed 6 bases at V and 3 bases at J, with 15 bases between. The CDR3 spans 14 residues. Germline V gives CDR1 GTSNPN, CDR2 SVGIG (reference sequence). CDR3 protein: CACQEGTNNQPQHF. The CDR3 bases are TGTGCCTGTCAGGAAGGAACTAACAATCAGCCCCAGCATTTT.

Notes on this clonotype: A much larger clone sits a single nucleotide away, making a read error possible. The chain couples TRBV27 to TRBJ2-5, with D uncertain. The CDR3 runs to 13 residues. Germline assignment: CDR1 MNHEY and CDR2 SMNVEV (reference sequence). CDR3 residues: CASSFGLQETQCF. The CDR3 DNA follows: TGTGCCAGCAGCTTTGGGCTCCAAGAGACCCAGTGCTTC.

The gene calls are TRBV7-8 and TRBJ2-7; D might be TRBD1 or TRBD2, each matching 6 bases. Germline values: CDR1 SGHVS, CDR2 FQNEAQ. CDR3 length: 19 residues. The germline V and J ends were trimmed by 4 bases and 5 bases, with 30 bases remaining between them. The CDR3 DNA is TGTGCCAGCAGCTATCGAGGGCTCCTACTGGGCTTGGGGGGCGACGAGCAGTACTTC. It translates to CASSYRGLLLGLGGDEQYF.

Many counts were recorded for this clonotype. The chain is built from TRBV12-3 or TRBV12-4 and TRBJ2-1, with 9 bases aligning to TRBD2. V was clipped by 3 bases and J by 6 bases; unmatched bases: 3. The CDR3 consists of 14 residues. In DNA form, the CDR3 reads TGTGCCAGCAGTTTGGCTAGCGGGGCCAATGAGCAGTTCTTC. Translated, it gives CASSLASGANEQFF.

This clonotype appeared a few times. This chain connects TRBV19 to TRBJ2-5, with 7 bases that match TRBD2. The V segment lost 7 bases and the J segment 5 bases; nucleotides outside the gene matches: 10. Germline V CDR1 and CDR2: LNHDA, SQIVND (reference sequence). This CDR3 is built from 14 residues. The CDR3 loop reads CASTRGRELETQYF. The CDR3 DNA sequence: TGTGCCAGTACCCGCGGGCGGGAGTTGGAGACCCAGTACTTC.

This clonotype showed up many times. This chain uses TRBV5-8 with TRBJ1-1; D remains ambiguous. The CDR3 is made up of 12 amino acids. The germline CDR1 and CDR2 sequences are SGHTS and YDEGEE. V shed 2 bases and J shed 9 bases, with 11 bases lying between them. DNA of the CDR3: TGTGCCAGCAGCTTAGCCAGTCGGAAAGCTTTCTTT. Protein: CASSLASRKAFF. The full variable domain, completed using reference TRBV5-8 and TRBJ1-1, is EAGVTQSPTHLIKTRGQQATLRCSPISGHTSVYWYQQALGLGLQFLLWYDEGEERNRGNFPPRFSGRQFPNYSSELNVNALELEDSALYLCASSLASRKAFFGQGTRLTVV.

This clonotype was observed at least ten times. The chain uses TRBV29-1 and TRBJ2-2; D is possibly TRBD2 (5 bases). This CDR3 comprises 15 residues. Trimming left V 7 bases short and J 6 bases short, with 21 bases between. Germline V gives CDR1 SQVTM, CDR2 ANQGSEA. This CDR3 is CSAEEGSAGAGELFF. The CDR3 DNA reads TGCAGCGCCGAAGAGGGTTCGGCAGGCGCCGGGGAGCTGTTTTTT.

CDR3 coding DNA: TGTGCCAGCAGTTCCTCAGACAGAAAATGGGAGACCCAGTACTTC. Translation: CASSSSDRKWETQYF. The chain links TRBV27 to TRBJ2-5; tentative D call: TRBD1 (5 bases). This CDR3 is built from 15 residues. Germline V lookup: CDR1 MNHEY, CDR2 SMNVEV (reference sequence). V dropped 4 bases and J dropped 5 bases, with 17 bases sitting between them.

CDR3 in amino acids: CASSSDQGAYGYTF. The CDR3 bases are TGTGCCAGCAGCTCCGACCAGGGTGCCTATGGCTACACCTTC. The rearrangement joins TRBV12-3 or TRBV12-4 to TRBJ1-2; a possible D gene is TRBD1 (5 bases). This CDR3 comprises 14 residues. V gave up 6 bases and J gave up 4 bases, with 15 bases separating them.

This clonotype was counted many times. For the CDR3, the DNA is TGTGCCAGCAGTTTTGACGCAGGAGGCAGCGAAAAACTGTTTTTT. Amino acids: CASSFDAGGSEKLFF. The chain joins TRBV28 to TRBJ1-4; D not resolved. V was shortened by 3 bases and J by 8 bases, with 16 bases between the two germline ends. The CDR3 sequence is 15 residues long. Germline V gene lookup returns CDR1 MDHEN and CDR2 SYDVKM.

This clonotype has a count of ten or more. The CDR3 DNA is TGCGCCAGCAGCTTCGGGGAAGTAAACACTGAAGCTTTCTTT. Translating gives CASSFGEVNTEAFF. V usage is TRBV5-1 and J usage is TRBJ1-1; no reliable D call. CDR1 and CDR2 (germline): SGHRS, YFSETQ. The CDR3 runs 14 residues. V lost 2 bases and J 2 bases, leaving 10 bases between the germline ends.

This clonotype was seen repeatedly, ten times or more. This sequence joins TRBV4-2 and TRBJ2-7, with 12 nucleotides matching TRBD2. The CDR3 runs to 16 residues. Germline assignment: CDR1 LGHNA and CDR2 YNFKEQ. Trimming removed 4 bases from V and 0 bases from J; junction bases left unmatched: 4. The CDR3 reads CASSLGTSGFSYEQYF. The CDR3 DNA sequence: TGTGCCAGCAGCCTCGGGACTAGCGGGTTCTCCTACGAGCAGTACTTC.

This clonotype was seen ten or more times. The V and J genes are TRBV24-1 and TRBJ2-5; 7 positions agree with TRBD2. The V segment lost 5 bases and the J segment 4 bases; nucleotides outside the gene matches: 0. The V gene's germline CDR1 is KGHDR and CDR2 SFDVKD. This CDR3 is built from 12 residues. As DNA, the CDR3 is TGTGCCACCAGTGGCGGGGGAGAGACCCAGTACTTC. It translates to CATSGGGETQYF.

This clonotype was recorded at least ten times. The chain combines TRBV6-6 with TRBJ2-1; D ambiguous. The V end lost 0 bases, the J end lost 0 bases, and 15 bases lay between the germline ends. Germline V gene data show CDR1 as MNHNY and CDR2 as SVGAGI (reference sequence). The length of the CDR3 is 18 residues. The CDR3 DNA is TGTGCCAGCAGTTACTCGATTGAAAAGCGTTCCTCCTACAATGAGCAGTTCTTC. This sequence encodes CASSYSIEKRSSYNEQFF.

This clonotype has a count of ten or more. J is TRBJ2-5 and V is TRBV18, with D unresolved. This CDR3 is 15 amino acids long. Looked up from germline, CDR1 is KGHSH and CDR2 is LQKENI. V was pared by 0 bases and J by 5 bases, with 13 bases between. The DNA of the CDR3 is TGTGCCAGCTCACCACCGGCGCCTAAAGGGGAGACCCAGTACTTC. Translated, it gives CASSPPAPKGETQYF.

This clonotype was seen a handful of times. This may be a read error: a much more frequent sequence differs by one nucleotide. In this CDR3 the conserved last residue, phenylalanine or tryptophan, is missing, so a read error is likely. J is TRBJ1-2 and V is TRBV2; maybe TRBD1 (5 bases). V shed 5 bases and J shed 1 base, with 11 bases lying between them. The CDR3 spans 14 residues. Per germline, CDR1 SNHLY and CDR2 FYNNEI. This chain's CDR3 is CASSSQGYNYGYTL. The CDR3 DNA reads as TGTGCCAGCAGTTCCCAGGGTTATAACTATGGCTACACCCTC.

At least ten counts were recorded for this clonotype. The gene calls are TRBV20-1 and TRBJ2-5; TRBD2 is a possible D gene (7 bases). The CDR3 contains 14 residues. Trimming shortened V by 1 base and J by 4 bases, and 13 bases separated the two germline ends. Germline CDR1 and CDR2: DFQATT and SNEGSKA (reference sequence). CDR3 DNA: TGCAGTGCTAGAGGGGGGGGGGCCGGAGAGACCCAGTACTTC. Amino acids: CSARGGGAGETQYF.

This clonotype was counted many times. The chain links TRBV20-1 to TRBJ2-6; 10 bases match TRBD1. The germline gives CDR1 DFQATT, CDR2 SNEGSKA (reference sequence). The junction had 5 bases not matched to a gene; V was cut back by 5 bases and J by 1 base. The length of the CDR3 is 16 residues. CDR3 sequence (DNA): TGCAGTGCTTCAGACAGGGGGCTTTCTGGGGCCAACGTCCTGACTTTC. It translates to CSASDRGLSGANVLTF.

The sample holds many counts of this clonotype. This rearrangement joins TRBV3-1 to TRBJ2-5, with 10 bases aligning to TRBD2. CDR3 length: 15 amino acids. CDR1 and CDR2 (germline): LGHDT, YNNKEL (reference sequence). The ends lost 4 bases at V and 3 bases at J; junction bases unmatched: 5. CDR3 in amino acids: CASSRGTSEEETQYF. In DNA form, the CDR3 reads TGTGCCAGCAGCCGGGGGACTAGCGAAGAAGAGACCCAGTACTTC.

This clonotype was seen many times. This chain connects TRBV20-1 to TRBJ1-5; no definite D call. The length of the CDR3 is 13 residues. V lost 5 bases and J 0 bases, leaving 8 bases between the germline ends. Germline V CDR1 and CDR2: DFQATT, SNEGSKA (reference sequence). In nucleotides, the CDR3 is TGCAGTGCTGCGACGGATAGCAATCAGCCCCAGCATTTT. This encodes CSAATDSNQPQHF.

A few counts support this clonotype. The rearrangement uses TRBV20-1 and TRBJ2-7; 7 nucleotides match TRBD2. V gave up 1 base and J gave up 0 bases; unmatched junction bases: 6. CDR3 size: 15 residues. Per the germline V gene, CDR1 is DFQATT and CDR2 is SNEGSKA (reference sequence). CDR3 protein: CSARGGGPLSYEQYF. The CDR3, as DNA: TGCAGTGCTAGAGGGGGGGGTCCCCTCTCCTACGAGCAGTACTTC.

This clonotype has just a few counts. V usage is TRBV2 and J usage is TRBJ2-6; D gene uncertain. Germline CDR1 and CDR2: SNHLY and FYNNEI. Between the trimmed V and J ends, which lost 8 bases and 14 bases, there was a span of 13 bases. The CDR3 spans 11 residues. In DNA form, the CDR3 reads TGTGCCAGCCGCCGCCCGGGCTTCCTGACTTTC. It yields the protein CASRRPGFLTF. The full variable domain, its missing parts supplied by reference TRBV2 and TRBJ2-6, is EPEVTQTPSHQVTQMGQEVILRCVPISNHLYFYWYRQILGQKVEFLVSFYNNEISEKSEIFDDQFSVERPDGSNFTLKIRSTKLEDSAMYFCASRRPGFLTFGAGSRLTVL.

This clonotype was counted ten times or more. V usage is TRBV30 and J usage is TRBJ2-1; TRBD2 matches at 8 bases. The germline V gene encodes CDR1 GTSNPN and CDR2 SVGIG (reference sequence). Trimming at V came to 7 bases and at J to 9 bases, leaving 11 bases not matched to a gene. The CDR3 has 13 amino acids. This chain's CDR3 is CASGGVYGGEQFF. In nucleotides, the CDR3 is TGTGCCTCCGGGGGGGTCTACGGAGGTGAGCAGTTCTTC.

This clonotype was recorded at least ten times. This chain joins TRBV11-3 and TRBJ2-1; TRBD2 is a possible D gene (6 bases). The CDR3 has 14 amino acids. Per the germline V gene, CDR1 is SGHNT and CDR2 is YENEEA. V was clipped by 4 bases and J by 7 bases, with 14 bases between them. The CDR3 sequence: CASSSREDRNEQFF. The CDR3, as DNA: TGTGCCAGCAGCTCCAGGGAGGATAGGAATGAGCAGTTCTTC. Using reference TRBV11-3 and TRBJ2-1 for the parts outside the CDR3, the full variable domain is EAGVVQSPRYKIIEKKQPVAFWCNPISGHNTLYWYLQNLGQGPELLIRYENEEAVDDSQLPKDRFSAERLKGVDSTLKIQPAELGDSAVYLCASSSREDRNEQFFGPGTRLTVL.

For this clonotype: A much more abundant neighbour one base away suggests this may be a read error. The missing conserved phenylalanine or tryptophan at the end of this CDR3 makes a read error likely. The gene calls are TRBV5-1 and TRBJ2-7; D is possibly TRBD2 (5 bases). V lost 3 bases and J 3 bases, leaving 10 bases between the germline ends. Germline V gene lookup returns CDR1 SGHRS and CDR2 YFSETQ. This CDR3 comprises 13 residues. The CDR3: CASSYSGDYEQYL. As DNA, the CDR3 is TGCGCCAGCAGCTACTCCGGGGACTACGAGCAGTACCTC.